This T cell receptor (beta chain) was captured by sequencing in a study of blood T cell repertoires in COVID-19. Study as a whole: Both acute and convalescent COVID-19 samples were obtained from the United States, Italy and Spain.

The method was immunoSEQ multiplex PCR; TCRdb's version includes in-frame clones alone and lacks a portion of them. Counted here are 200,000 to 250,000 clones, about 82% occurring once; the ten biggest clones make up approximately 2.1%. This CDR3 comprises 15 residues. CDR1 and CDR2 (germline): SGHVS, FQNEAQ. V was pared by 1 base and J by 6 bases, with 15 bases between. The receptor comes from a woman in her forties or fifties who had recovered from COVID-19. Sequencing input: PBMCs or T cells enriched from blood (not recorded which). V usage is TRBV7-8 and J usage is TRBJ1-2; no clear D gene. The CDR3 reads CASSLGPGILDGYTF. CDR3 nucleotide sequence: TGTGCCAGCAGCTTAGGACCGGGGATTCTTGATGGCTACACCTTC.